This T cell receptor beta chain is from a study of T cell responses to AZD1222 COVID-19 vaccine. The method was immunoSEQ multiplex PCR; TCRdb's version includes in-frame clones alone and lacks a portion of them. The sample includes tens of thousands of clones, about nine tenths of them seen just once. The germline V gene encodes CDR1 SGHNT and CDR2 YENEEA. The CDR3 consists of 11 residues. The V end lost 6 bases, the J end lost 8 bases, and 9 bases lay between the germline ends. This chain joins TRBV11-3 and TRBJ2-3; no clear D. This specimen was peripheral blood, taken 28 days after the second AZD1222 dose. The clonotype originates from an adult who received the AZD1222 COVID-19 vaccine. The CDR3 is CASRLSGTQYF. The CDR3 DNA reads as TGTGCCAGCAGACTCTCCGGTACGCAGTATTTT.